This passage covers 8 T cell receptor beta chains from one sample sequenced in a study of human T cells and chemical hapten exposure. Time point described: patch test 3, about 24 weeks after DPC sensitization. The treatment: therapeutic diphenylcyclopropenone sensitization with weekly scalp DPC. MiXCR, applied by TCRdb to the RACE reads, yields one record per CDR3 protein. The data contain tens of thousands of distinct CDR3 sequences, 13% of them seen just once; the ten biggest clones take up about 5.7%. Sequences were derived from whole blood, sampled in connection with sensitization to the hapten diphenylcyclopropenone (DPC). The receptors originated from a woman in her 50s with alopecia areata. Some clones in this sample may be carry-over from other donors' samples.

This clonotype was seen only a few times. This chain joins TRBV12-3 or TRBV12-4 and TRBJ2-5; no clear D gene. This CDR3 has 11 amino acids. Trimming took 6 bases from V and 10 from J, leaving 12 bases between them. In DNA, the CDR3 is TGTGCCAGCAGCAAGTATGAGGTCCAGTACTTC. Translated: CASSKYEVQYF.

This clonotype was picked up a small number of times. The CDR3 loop reads CASSVGGGQETQYF. The CDR3 coding sequence is TGTGCCAGCAGCGTAGGGGGCGGACAAGAGACCCAGTACTTC. This chain links TRBV9 with TRBJ2-5, with D possibly TRBD1 on 5 matching bases. V lost 0 bases and J 2 bases, leaving 8 bases between the germline ends. The CDR3 extends over 14 amino acids. Germline V CDR1 and CDR2: SGDLS, YYNGEE. Full variable domain (outside the CDR3, taken from reference TRBV9 and TRBJ2-5): DSGVTQTPKHLITATGQRVTLRCSPRSGDLSVYWYQQSLDQGLQFLIQYYNGEERAKGNILERFSAQQFPDLHSELNLSSLELGDSALYFCASSVGGGQETQYFGPGTRLLVL.

This clonotype was observed a handful of times. The J gene is TRBJ2-7, the V gene TRBV9; possibly TRBD1 for D (6 bases). The CDR3 is made up of 13 amino acids. V was shortened by 5 bases and J by 1 base, with 10 bases between the two germline ends. Germline V gene data show CDR1 as SGDLS and CDR2 as YYNGEE. The CDR3: CASSTDRSYEQYF. The CDR3 DNA sequence: TGTGCCAGCAGTACTGACAGGTCCTACGAGCAGTACTTC.

This clonotype was detected ten times or more. V is TRBV3-1 and J is TRBJ2-6; tentative D call: TRBD2 (5 bases). The CDR3 extends over 17 amino acids. The V and J ends lost 8 bases and 0 bases respectively, with 17 bases between them. The germline V gene encodes CDR1 LGHDT and CDR2 YNNKEL (reference sequence). CDR3: CASATGLAGSGANVLTF. CDR3 nucleotide sequence: TGTGCCAGCGCGACTGGACTGGCGGGCTCTGGGGCCAACGTCCTGACTTTC.

The chain combines TRBV9 with TRBJ1-1; D ambiguous. Germline CDR1 reads SGDLS; CDR2 reads YYNGEE. CDR3 size: 13 residues. The V end was cut by 1 base, the J end by 4 bases, with 8 bases between. The chain's CDR3 is CASSVTPITEAFF. In DNA form, the CDR3 reads TGTGCCAGCAGCGTAACCCCCATCACTGAAGCTTTCTTT.

This clonotype was counted many times. J is TRBJ1-1 and V is TRBV29-1; D is uncertain. Germline V gene lookup returns CDR1 SQVTM and CDR2 ANQGSEA. Trimming stripped 1 base from V and 0 bases from J, with 9 bases between. This CDR3 region has 14 residues. DNA of the CDR3: TGCAGCGTTGAAGTCCTCCTAATGAACACTGAAGCTTTCTTT. Translated, it gives CSVEVLLMNTEAFF.

The chain couples TRBV20-1 to TRBJ1-1, with D possibly being TRBD1 (6 bases). The germline gives CDR1 DFQATT, CDR2 SNEGSKA (reference sequence). This CDR3 has 13 amino acids. V lost 3 bases, J lost 5 bases, and 13 bases lay in between. The CDR3 nucleotides are TGCAGTGCTAGCGGGGGGGCGCTGACTGAAGCTTTCTTT. Translation: CSASGGALTEAFF.

This clonotype showed up just a few times. The chain couples TRBV5-6 to TRBJ2-3; TRBD2 agrees at 9 bases. The CDR3 loop spans 16 amino acids. Trimming removed 2 bases from V and 0 bases from J; junction bases left unmatched: 4. In germline, CDR1 is SGHDT, CDR2 YYEEEE. CDR3 sequence: CASSFSGRRSTDTQYF. CDR3 DNA: TGTGCCAGCAGCTTCAGCGGGAGGCGTAGCACAGATACGCAGTATTTT.